This T cell receptor beta chain emerged from a study of tumor-infiltrating lymphocytes in primary liver carcinoma. This clonotype was found once. Because the CDR3 is missing its conserved closing phenylalanine or tryptophan, this is likely a read error. The DNA is omitted, as the CDR3 cannot be located on it reliably, and the CDR3 follows TCRdb's listing. Starting from about 0.5 ug of total RNA, TCR beta cDNA was produced with a primer in the constant region. Three rounds of nested multiplex PCR with slightly modified ARM-PCR produced TCR beta libraries. Researchers ran the first two PCR rounds for 9 to 10 cycles each with TRBV1-TRBV30 forward primers and a C-beta reverse primer. TCRdb re-analysed the multiplex PCR reads in MiXCR, keeping a single row per CDR3 protein. There are approximately 99,000 distinct CDR3 sequences in the sample; around 63% occur only once, and about 9.2% lies in the top ten.

The CDR3 spans 13 residues, counting both ends. Starting material for RNA and DNA co-extraction consisted of roughly 19-30 mg of unsorted bulk tissue. The receptor's source is a woman aged 55-70 years with primary liver carcinoma and hepatitis B virus infection. The material sequenced was liver tumor tissue from sampling region 5. Subset specified: tumor region T5, tumor centre. The J gene is TRBJ1-1, the V gene TRBV12-3 or TRBV12-4; the D call TRBD1 from the table was never checked on the DNA. The CDR3 sequence is CASSLGQGAMTFY.